The clone carrying this T cell receptor beta chain showed up just a few times. Its antigen is as yet unknown. MiXCR was run by TCRdb on the 5' RACE reads, yielding one entry per CDR3 protein. This sample has 350,000 or so distinct CDR3 sequences, with about 21% found just once. The length of the CDR3 is 13 residues. The germline V gene encodes CDR1 LNHNV and CDR2 YYDKDF (reference sequence). V was pared by 2 bases and J by 7 bases, with 11 bases between. This entry is derived from a study of T-cell memory formation after mild COVID-19. About the study: TCR clusters mostly belonged to single donors. Overall study findings and caveats: Some clones that responded were present in memory (sampled pre-infection), which suggests cross-reactive memory joined. Clones that contracted clustered mainly in CM and EM if CD4+ and in EMRA if CD8+. From day 15 to 85, contracting clones were balanced between CD4 and CD8, whereas later expanders leaned toward CD4+.

The receptor was derived from an adult woman who had mild COVID-19 (a few samples of this study predate the infection). Cell type and time point are not known. The specimen was PBMCs or a T cell subset sorted from them (not recorded which). The J gene is TRBJ2-5, the V gene TRBV15; D unresolved. The CDR3 nucleotides read TGTGCCACCAGCAGACCCCCAGGAGTGACCCAGTACTTC. Protein: CATSRPPGVTQYF.